These 3 T cell receptor beta chains came from one sample sequenced in a study of blood T cell repertoires in COVID-19. TCRdb's table, derived via immunoSEQ multiplex PCR, lists solely in-frame clones and lacks some. The repertoire has hundreds of thousands of clones, roughly 89% of them found once; the top ten carry roughly 9%. Sequences were obtained from PBMCs or T cells enriched from blood (not recorded which). These receptors all stem from a man in his forties who had recovered from COVID-19.

The gene calls are TRBV29-1 and TRBJ1-1; TRBD1 is a possible D gene (6 bases). The CDR3 is 13 residues long. The germline V gene has CDR1 SQVTM and CDR2 ANQGSEA. V was trimmed by 6 bases and J by 5 bases, leaving 16 bases between them. For the CDR3, the DNA is TGCAGCGTCGTGCGTGGGGGCGGAACTGAAGCTTTCTTT. This translates into CSVVRGGGTEAFF. The full variable domain, with the rest looked up from reference TRBV29-1 and TRBJ1-1, is SAVISQKPSRDICQRGTSLTIQCQVDSQVTMMFWYRQQPGQSLTLIATANQGSEATYESGFVIDKFPISRPNLTFSTLTVSNMSPEDSSIYLCSVVRGGGTEAFFGQGTRLTVV.

This sequence joins TRBV10-2 and TRBJ2-5; tentatively, D is TRBD2 (5 bases). Germline V lookup: CDR1 WSHSY, CDR2 SAAADI. This CDR3 contains 15 residues. Between the trimmed V and J ends, which lost 3 bases and 4 bases, there was a span of 15 bases. CDR3 sequence reads: CASSDNWGATETQYF. Here the CDR3 DNA reads TGCGCCAGCAGTGATAATTGGGGAGCCACAGAGACCCAGTACTTC.

The chain couples TRBV11-3 to TRBJ1-2, with 8 bases matching TRBD1. Trimming removed 1 base from V and 6 bases from J; junction bases left unmatched: 7. The CDR3 contains 15 residues. The germline CDR1 and CDR2 sequences are SGHNT and YENEEA. The CDR3: CASSLGGGRGHGYTF. As DNA, the CDR3 is TGTGCCAGCAGCTTAGGAGGGGGCAGGGGGCATGGCTACACCTTC. Full variable domain (outside the CDR3, taken from reference TRBV11-3 and TRBJ1-2): EAGVVQSPRYKIIEKKQPVAFWCNPISGHNTLYWYLQNLGQGPELLIRYENEEAVDDSQLPKDRFSAERLKGVDSTLKIQPAELGDSAVYLCASSLGGGRGHGYTFGSGTRLTVV.